These 27 T cell receptor beta chains were sequenced from one sample in a study of cytomegalovirus exposure and HLA in healthy donors. Measured with immunoSEQ multiplex PCR; TCRdb has only the in-frame clones, and not every one. The sample has about 220,000 clones; about 91% are singletons. The sample was PBMCs. The receptor source for this set is a woman aged 18 to 35 in good health and CMV-seronegative.

CDR3 loop: CASKTQATNEKLFF. The CDR3 DNA is TGTGCCAGTAAGACGCAGGCAACTAATGAAAAACTGTTTTTT. J is TRBJ1-4 and V is TRBV19; no clear D gene. The V gene lost 7 bases and the J gene lost 0 bases, with 9 bases spanning the gap. The CDR3 runs 14 residues. CDR1 and CDR2 (germline): LNHDA, SQIVND (reference sequence).

The J gene is TRBJ1-1, the V gene TRBV5-5; D perhaps matches TRBD1 (5 bases). The V gene's germline CDR1 is SGHKS and CDR2 YYEKEE (reference sequence). The germline V and J ends were trimmed by 1 base and 4 bases, with 14 bases remaining between them. This CDR3 contains 15 residues. CDR3 DNA: TGTGCCAGCAGCTTGCCCGGCAGGGTTGGCACTGAAGCTTTCTTT. Translation: CASSLPGRVGTEAFF.

This clone has only a few counts. The gene calls are TRBV2 and TRBJ2-7; tentative D call: TRBD1 (6 bases). V was cut by 1 base and J by 5 bases, with 15 bases left in between. CDR3 length: 15 amino acids. CDR1 is SNHLY and CDR2 is FYNNEI in the germline V gene. The CDR3 reads CASSEGLQGANEQYF. In nucleotides, the CDR3 is TGTGCCAGCAGTGAAGGGTTACAGGGAGCCAACGAGCAGTACTTC. Combining the CDR3 with reference TRBV2 and TRBJ2-7 gives the whole variable domain EPEVTQTPSHQVTQMGQEVILRCVPISNHLYFYWYRQILGQKVEFLVSFYNNEISEKSEIFDDQFSVERPDGSNFTLKIRSTKLEDSAMYFCASSEGLQGANEQYFGPGTRLTVT.

The chain carries TRBV6-1 and TRBJ2-1, with D perhaps TRBD2 (5 bases). With 2 bases removed from V and 6 bases from J, the gap between germline ends came to 14 bases. CDR3 length equals 15 residues. Germline-derived CDR1 and CDR2 are MNHNS and SASEGT. The CDR3 DNA is TGTGCCAGCAGTGAAACGGGTGGTGGAGGCAATGAGCAGTTCTTC. This gives the protein CASSETGGGGNEQFF.

This chain links TRBV10-3 with TRBJ1-2, with TRBD1 matching 12 bases. Per germline, CDR1 ENHRY and CDR2 SYGVKD. V shed 0 bases, J shed 7 bases, and the junction held 9 bases outside the gene matches. This CDR3 spans 17 amino acids. This CDR3 reads CAISESGQGAASGGYTF. CDR3 bases: TGTGCCATCAGTGAGTCGGGACAGGGGGCGGCTTCTGGTGGCTACACCTTC.

The chain employs TRBV6-6 and TRBJ1-2; D gene uncertain. The CDR3 has 16 amino acids. Per the germline V gene, CDR1 is MNHNY and CDR2 is SVGAGI (reference sequence). Trimming took 0 bases from V and 5 from J, leaving 16 bases between them. CDR3 sequence (DNA): TGTGCCAGCAGTTACTCGAGAGATAGAGGTTATTATGGCTACACCTTC. Translation: CASSYSRDRGYYGYTF.

V usage is TRBV9 and J usage is TRBJ2-7; possible D gene TRBD2, 6 bases. Trimming removed 3 bases at V and 2 bases at J, with 15 bases between. From germline, CDR1 is SGDLS and CDR2 YYNGEE. This CDR3 spans 15 amino acids. The CDR3 DNA sequence: TGTGCCAGCAGCGCTAGGGGAGGTGAGGCCTACGAGCAGTACTTC. Amino acids: CASSARGGEAYEQYF.

V and J are TRBV2 and TRBJ2-1, with D uncertain. Trimming removed 6 bases at V and 6 bases at J, with 9 bases between. Germline values: CDR1 SNHLY, CDR2 FYNNEI. The CDR3 totals 12 residues. CDR3 nucleotide sequence: TGTGCCAGCAGACCTAGTCGCAATGAGCAGTTCTTC. This translates into CASRPSRNEQFF. The full variable domain, its missing parts supplied by reference TRBV2 and TRBJ2-1, is EPEVTQTPSHQVTQMGQEVILRCVPISNHLYFYWYRQILGQKVEFLVSFYNNEISEKSEIFDDQFSVERPDGSNFTLKIRSTKLEDSAMYFCASRPSRNEQFFGPGTRLTVL.

J is TRBJ2-7 and V is TRBV28; possibly TRBD2 for D (6 bases). The CDR3 runs to 14 residues. Trimming removed 7 bases at V and 3 bases at J, with 16 bases between. Germline V gives CDR1 MDHEN, CDR2 SYDVKM. DNA for the CDR3: TGTGCCAGCACTGAGCGGGCTCTGGGCTACGAGCAGTACTTC. As protein: CASTERALGYEQYF. The full variable domain, rest sourced from reference TRBV28 and TRBJ2-7, is DVKVTQSSRYLVKRTGEKVFLECVQDMDHENMFWYRQDPGLGLRLIYFSYDVKMKEKGDIPEGYSVSREKKERFSLILESASTNQTSMYLCASTERALGYEQYFGPGTRLTVT.

The genes are TRBV5-6 and TRBJ2-1; 9 positions agree with TRBD2. CDR1 is SGHDT, CDR2 YYEEEE, per germline. This CDR3 contains 11 residues. The trim removed 7 bases at V and 11 bases at J, leaving 4 bases unmatched. CDR3 nucleotide sequence: TGTGCCAGCGCCCTAGCGGGACAGCAGTTCTTC. Its protein is CASALAGQQFF.

V gene TRBV5-4 combines with J gene TRBJ2-7; 10 bases are shared with TRBD1. V dropped 0 bases and J dropped 0; count of bases not matched to a gene: 3. The CDR3 spans 16 residues. In germline, CDR1 is SGHNT, CDR2 YYREEE (reference sequence). CDR3 sequence (DNA): TGTGCCAGCAGCTTGGGGGACAGGGGTAGCTCCTACGAGCAGTACTTC. Its translation is CASSLGDRGSSYEQYF.

This clone came up a few times. The rearrangement uses TRBV28 and TRBJ1-5, with D hard to call. Germline V gene lookup returns CDR1 MDHEN and CDR2 SYDVKM. V lost 5 bases to trimming and J lost 6 bases, with 14 bases between them. The CDR3 length is 14 residues. The DNA of the CDR3 is TGTGCCAGCAGTCCGCGGGATCGAGGTCAGCCCCAGCATTTT. Translating gives CASSPRDRGQPQHF.

V usage is TRBV15 and J usage is TRBJ1-1, with D possibly TRBD1 on 6 matching bases. Trimming cost V 3 bases and J 2 bases, with 19 bases left between them. The CDR3 contains 17 residues. Germline CDR1 LNHNV, CDR2 YYDKDF (reference sequence). The CDR3 loop is CATSRGGGQARNTEAFF. The CDR3 DNA is TGTGCCACCAGCAGGGGTGGGGGACAAGCCAGAAACACTGAAGCTTTCTTT.

The chain is built from TRBV5-1 and TRBJ2-3; no firm D call. The CDR3 is made up of 15 amino acids. V was trimmed by 0 bases and J by 2 bases, leaving 10 bases between them. Germline-derived CDR1 and CDR2 are SGHRS and YFSETQ. For the CDR3, the DNA is TGCGCCAGCAGCTTGGGGAGAGCCCACACAGATACGCAGTATTTT. Translating gives CASSLGRAHTDTQYF.

This clone was detected once. The chain employs TRBV27 and TRBJ2-3; TRBD2 matches 13 bases. The CDR3 runs to 16 residues. Germline lookup yields CDR1 MNHEY and CDR2 SMNVEV (reference sequence). Trimming cost V 8 bases and J 2 bases; bases outside gene matches: 7. CDR3 nucleotides: TGTGCCAGCGCCACGGGACTAGCGGGAATCACAGATACGCAGTATTTT. Its translation is CASATGLAGITDTQYF.

This sequence joins TRBV14 and TRBJ2-1, with 11 bases lining up with TRBD2. Germline V gene lookup returns CDR1 SGHDN and CDR2 FVKESK. The CDR3 sequence is 17 residues long. Trimming took 2 bases from V and 5 from J; bases not matched to a gene: 8. The CDR3 protein is CASSQQPGLADHNEQFF. DNA for the CDR3: TGTGCCAGCAGCCAACAACCGGGACTAGCGGACCACAATGAGCAGTTCTTC.

The chain is built from TRBV27 and TRBJ2-7, with D possibly being TRBD1 (6 bases). The germline CDR1 and CDR2 sequences are MNHEY and SMNVEV (reference sequence). The CDR3 covers 15 residues. V shed 4 bases and J shed 5 bases, with 18 bases lying between them. The CDR3 nucleotides are TGTGCCAGCAGTTCCCCGGGACAAGGGGCCCACGAGCAGTACTTC. Translation: CASSSPGQGAHEQYF.

This clone was observed once. The chain couples TRBV9 to TRBJ2-5, with 14 bases matching TRBD2. V lost 4 bases and J lost 2; bases outside the gene matches: 10. Germline loops: CDR1 SGDLS, CDR2 YYNGEE. This CDR3 comprises 18 residues. The CDR3 bases are TGTGCCAGCAGCCCAGGGACTAGCGGGAGAGGATGGCAAGAGACCCAGTACTTC. Protein sequence: CASSPGTSGRGWQETQYF. Full variable domain (rest looked up from reference TRBV9 and TRBJ2-5): DSGVTQTPKHLITATGQRVTLRCSPRSGDLSVYWYQQSLDQGLQFLIQYYNGEERAKGNILERFSAQQFPDLHSELNLSSLELGDSALYFCASSPGTSGRGWQETQYFGPGTRLLVL.

This clone was picked up a small number of times. The chain carries TRBV30 and TRBJ1-2; maybe TRBD1 (6 bases). The CDR3 is 14 residues long. The V gene lost 2 bases and the J gene lost 7 bases, with 17 bases spanning the gap. The germline V gene encodes CDR1 GTSNPN and CDR2 SVGIG (reference sequence). CDR3 in DNA: TGTGCCTGGAGTACCGTCGGGAGGGGGGTTGGCTACACCTTC. Amino acids: CAWSTVGRGVGYTF.

This clone was observed a handful of times. The chain joins TRBV18 to TRBJ1-5; no firm D call. From germline, CDR1 is KGHSH and CDR2 LQKENI. CDR3 length: 15 amino acids. V was trimmed by 2 bases and J by 5 bases, leaving 13 bases between them. The CDR3 bases are TGTGCCAGCTCACCATCCGGGAACGGGCATCAGCCCCAGCATTTT. Translated: CASSPSGNGHQPQHF.

This clone was seen a single time. The V gene is TRBV27, the J gene TRBJ2-7; 10 bases line up with TRBD2. The CDR3 sequence is 14 residues long. CDR1 and CDR2 from the germline V gene are MNHEY and SMNVEV (reference sequence). With 6 bases clipped from V and 6 bases from J, the junction kept 8 bases outside the gene matches. In DNA form, the CDR3 reads TGTGCCAGCAGAATCTCGGGACTAGCGCCCGAGCAGTACTTC. Translated: CASRISGLAPEQYF.

The chain links TRBV19 to TRBJ2-3; 9 bases fit TRBD1. The CDR3 extends over 13 amino acids. The germline gives CDR1 LNHDA, CDR2 SQIVND (reference sequence). With 6 bases clipped from V and 3 bases from J, the junction kept 1 base outside the gene matches. As DNA, the CDR3 is TGTGCCAGTAGACAGGGGGCGACAGATACGCAGTATTTT. It translates to CASRQGATDTQYF.

The CDR3 coding sequence is TGTGCCAGCTCGCCTAGAGGAGACAATGAGCAGTTCTTC. As protein: CASSPRGDNEQFF. V and J are TRBV28 and TRBJ2-1, with unresolved D. The V end lost 8 bases, the J end lost 5 bases, and 13 bases lay between the germline ends. The germline gives CDR1 MDHEN, CDR2 SYDVKM. The CDR3 consists of 13 residues.

The V call is TRBV5-4, the J call TRBJ2-3; TRBD2 agrees at 7 bases. In germline, CDR1 is SGHNT, CDR2 YYREEE (reference sequence). V was clipped by 0 bases and J by 4 bases; unmatched bases: 2. The CDR3 contains 14 residues. CDR3 bases: TGTGCCAGCAGCTTGGCGGGGAGGGCAGATACGCAGTATTTT. The encoded protein is CASSLAGRADTQYF. Full variable domain (rest looked up from reference TRBV5-4 and TRBJ2-3): ETGVTQSPTHLIKTRGQQVTLRCSSQSGHNTVSWYQQALGQGPQFIFQYYREEENGRGNFPPRFSGLQFPNYSSELNVNALELDDSALYLCASSLAGRADTQYFGPGTRLTVL.

The V and J genes are TRBV28 and TRBJ2-7, with 15 bases lining up with TRBD2. The V segment lost 6 bases and the J segment 2 bases; nucleotides outside the gene matches: 11. Germline CDR1 reads MDHEN; CDR2 reads SYDVKM. There are 18 residues in the CDR3. DNA for the CDR3: TGTGCCAGCAGCATCTCGGGACTAGCGGGAGGATTGACCTACGAGCAGTACTTC. This encodes CASSISGLAGGLTYEQYF. The full variable domain, rest sourced from reference TRBV28 and TRBJ2-7, is DVKVTQSSRYLVKRTGEKVFLECVQDMDHENMFWYRQDPGLGLRLIYFSYDVKMKEKGDIPEGYSVSREKKERFSLILESASTNQTSMYLCASSISGLAGGLTYEQYFGPGTRLTVT.

CDR3 nucleotides: TGCAGTACAAGGGGACTTGAAGCTTTCTTT. Protein: CSTRGLEAFF. This chain connects TRBV20-1 to TRBJ1-1; possibly TRBD1 for D (5 bases). This CDR3 region has 10 residues. Trimming cost V 8 bases and J 7 bases, with 11 bases left between them. From germline, CDR1 is DFQATT and CDR2 SNEGSKA (reference sequence).

The table lists this clone with a count of one. The rearrangement links TRBV7-2 to TRBJ2-2, with no clear D. Germline values: CDR1 SGHTA, CDR2 FQGNSA. Trimming left V 1 base short and J 4 bases short, with 7 bases between. The CDR3 loop spans 14 amino acids. CDR3 sequence: CASSLGLSTGELFF. The DNA of the CDR3 is TGTGCCAGCAGCTTAGGTTTGAGCACCGGGGAGCTGTTTTTT.